A single sample gave rise to the 29 T cell receptor beta chains below, sequenced in a study of blood T cell repertoires in COVID-19. Some clones are missing from TCRdb's copy, which holds only in-frame ones; the method was immunoSEQ multiplex PCR. The sample yields about 60,000 clones, approximately 80% seen once. Sequencing was done on a sample of peripheral blood. Receptor source: a young man with COVID-19, enrolled during active disease.

The CDR3 reads CSVEGVAGNTEAFF. CDR3 in DNA: TGCAGCGTTGAAGGAGTTGCAGGGAACACTGAAGCTTTCTTT. This rearrangement joins TRBV29-1 to TRBJ1-1, with no clear D. The germline V and J ends were trimmed by 1 base and 1 base, with 10 bases remaining between them. The CDR3 consists of 14 residues. Germline loops: CDR1 SQVTM, CDR2 ANQGSEA.

The rearrangement joins TRBV7-2 to TRBJ2-5, with D maybe TRBD2 (7 bases). Germline V CDR1 and CDR2: SGHTA, FQGNSA. CDR3 length: 15 amino acids. V lost 2 bases to trimming and J lost 4 bases, with 14 bases between them. CDR3 DNA sequence: TGTGCCAGCAGCTTACAGACAGGCGGGGGAGAGACCCAGTACTTC. Protein: CASSLQTGGGETQYF.

This clone was seen more than once but under ten times. The V and J genes are TRBV28 and TRBJ1-3; the match to TRBD1 covers 11 bases. J lost 9 bases, V lost 5 bases, and 0 bases had no gene match. CDR3 length equals 12 residues. CDR1 and CDR2 from the germline V gene are MDHEN and SYDVKM. CDR3 sequence reads: CASSGTGGTIYF. The CDR3 DNA sequence: TGTGCCAGCAGTGGGACAGGGGGCACCATATATTTT. Full variable domain (rest looked up from reference TRBV28 and TRBJ1-3): DVKVTQSSRYLVKRTGEKVFLECVQDMDHENMFWYRQDPGLGLRLIYFSYDVKMKEKGDIPEGYSVSREKKERFSLILESASTNQTSMYLCASSGTGGTIYFGEGSWLTVV.

The chain joins TRBV11-3 to TRBJ1-1, with 10 bases lining up with TRBD1. The CDR3 is made up of 15 amino acids. Per the germline V gene, CDR1 is SGHNT and CDR2 is YENEEA. The junction had 4 bases not matched to a gene; V was cut back by 1 base and J by 5 bases. For the CDR3, the DNA is TGTGCCAGCAGCTTAGCCGGACAGGGGGGAACTGAAGCTTTCTTT. It specifies CASSLAGQGGTEAFF. The full variable domain, in which reference TRBV11-3 and TRBJ1-1 provide the parts outside the CDR3, is EAGVVQSPRYKIIEKKQPVAFWCNPISGHNTLYWYLQNLGQGPELLIRYENEEAVDDSQLPKDRFSAERLKGVDSTLKIQPAELGDSAVYLCASSLAGQGGTEAFFGQGTRLTVV.

CDR3 nucleotide sequence: TGTGCCAGCAGCTTGAAAGGGGGCACCCAGTACTTC. This sequence encodes CASSLKGGTQYF. The chain uses TRBV5-6 and TRBJ2-5; 7 bases are shared with TRBD1. There are 12 residues in the CDR3. CDR1 SGHDT and CDR2 YYEEEE come from the germline V gene. With V trimmed by 1 base and J by 8 bases, 2 bases remained unmatched.

The CDR3 spells CASRITGKSPYEQYF. The DNA for the CDR3 is TGTGCCAGCAGAATTACAGGCAAAAGCCCCTACGAGCAGTACTTC. The gene calls are TRBV27 and TRBJ2-7; the D gene is possibly TRBD1 (5 bases). V lost 6 bases and J 2 bases, leaving 17 bases between the germline ends. The CDR3 runs to 15 residues. Germline-derived CDR1 and CDR2 are MNHEY and SMNVEV (reference sequence).

V gene TRBV28 combines with J gene TRBJ2-7, with 10 nucleotides matching TRBD1. J was trimmed by 4 bases and V by 6 bases; bases with no gene match: 9. This CDR3 is 15 amino acids long. Germline CDR1 MDHEN, CDR2 SYDVKM. This CDR3 is CASSPDRGQWYEQYF. CDR3 DNA: TGTGCCAGCAGCCCCGACAGGGGGCAATGGTACGAGCAGTACTTC.

The genes are TRBV11-2 and TRBJ1-2; D not resolved. This CDR3 is 13 amino acids long. The V gene's germline CDR1 is SGHAT and CDR2 FQNNGV. V lost 5 bases to trimming and J lost 4 bases, with 11 bases between them. CDR3 DNA sequence: TGTGCCAGCAGCGCAAATGCGGGCTATGGCTACACCTTC. It is translated as CASSANAGYGYTF. Drawing the rest from reference TRBV11-2 and TRBJ1-2, the complete variable domain is EAGVAQSPRYKIIEKRQSVAFWCNPISGHATLYWYQQILGQGPKLLIQFQNNGVVDDSQLPKDRFSAERLKGVDSTLKIQPAKLEDSAVYLCASSANAGYGYTFGSGTRLTVV.

The chain uses TRBV2 and TRBJ2-1, with unresolved D. In germline, CDR1 is SNHLY, CDR2 FYNNEI. V lost 8 bases and J 9 bases, leaving 11 bases between the germline ends. This CDR3 has 11 residues. For the CDR3, the DNA is TGTGCCAGCTCCCTAGGAATTGAGCAGTTCTTC. Protein product: CASSLGIEQFF.

The chain couples TRBV7-2 to TRBJ2-7, with D possibly matching TRBD1 (5 bases). The CDR3 extends over 14 amino acids. Per germline, CDR1 SGHTA and CDR2 FQGNSA. Trimming pared 5 bases from V and 5 bases from J, leaving 16 bases between. The CDR3 loop is CASSPQAQGHEQYF. The CDR3, as DNA: TGTGCCAGCAGCCCACAAGCGCAGGGCCACGAGCAGTACTTC.

This clone was picked up a small number of times. The chain couples TRBV28 to TRBJ2-3; no clear D. CDR3 length: 11 amino acids. Germline V gene data show CDR1 as MDHEN and CDR2 as SYDVKM. V was pared by 7 bases and J by 3 bases, with 5 bases between. Written as DNA, the CDR3 is TGTGCCAGCAAGACTACAGATACGCAGTATTTT. It codes for CASKTTDTQYF.

The chain carries TRBV19 and TRBJ2-2, with TRBD1 identical over 12 bases. J lost 8 bases, V lost 3 bases, and 7 bases had no gene match. The CDR3 has 16 residues. From germline, CDR1 is LNHDA and CDR2 SQIVND (reference sequence). As DNA, the CDR3 is TGTGCCAGTAGTATCACCGGGACAGGGGGCCAAGGGGAGCTGTTTTTT. Protein sequence: CASSITGTGGQGELFF.

The chain recombines TRBV21-1 with TRBJ1-1; no check of the table's D call, TRBD1, against the DNA was made. TRBV21-1 is annotated as a pseudogene. CDR3 size: 15 residues. In DNA form, the CDR3 reads TGTGCCAGCGAGTTTCGACAGGGGGCTTGCACTGAAGCTTTCTTT. Amino acid sequence: CASEFRQGACTEAFF.

This clone was detected only a few times. The chain links TRBV4-2 to TRBJ2-7; 8 bases are a match to TRBD2. The germline V gene encodes CDR1 LGHNA and CDR2 YNFKEQ. Germline trimming cut 4 bases from V and 6 bases from J; bases unmatched to any gene: 5. The CDR3 totals 13 residues. In nucleotides, the CDR3 is TGTGCCAGCAGCCTAGGACTAGCCCCCGAGCAGTACTTC. Protein sequence: CASSLGLAPEQYF.

This rearrangement joins TRBV18 to TRBJ1-6, with 7 bases that match TRBD1. V shed 9 bases, J shed 7 bases, and the junction held 6 bases outside the gene matches. Germline V gives CDR1 KGHSH, CDR2 LQKENI. The CDR3 totals 13 residues. The CDR3: CASTGTANSPLHF. The CDR3 nucleotides are TGTGCCAGTACAGGGACAGCAAATTCACCCCTCCACTTT.

This clone occurred once. The chain links TRBV10-1 to TRBJ1-1, with 8 bases fitting TRBD1. This CDR3 spans 13 amino acids. Germline CDR1 WNHNN, CDR2 SYGVQD (reference sequence). J was trimmed by 4 bases and V by 6 bases; bases with no gene match: 4. The CDR3 bases are TGCGCCAGCAGCCGCGGACAGGGCACTGAAGCTTTCTTT. Protein: CASSRGQGTEAFF.

The chain combines TRBV6-6 with TRBJ1-5; the D gene is possibly TRBD1 (6 bases). Germline V gene data show CDR1 as MNHNY and CDR2 as SVGAGI (reference sequence). CDR3 length: 15 amino acids. Trimming left V 2 bases short and J 4 bases short, with 12 bases between. The CDR3 here is CASSYGGDPNQPQHF. The DNA of the CDR3 is TGTGCCAGCAGTTACGGGGGCGATCCGAATCAGCCCCAGCATTTT.

The V gene is TRBV28, the J gene TRBJ2-1; no definite D call. CDR3 size: 14 residues. Trimming pared 5 bases from V and 3 bases from J, leaving 11 bases between. In germline, CDR1 is MDHEN, CDR2 SYDVKM. The CDR3 region has the DNA TGTGCCAGCAGTCCCTTAGACATCTACAATGAGCAGTTCTTC. This translates into CASSPLDIYNEQFF.

The CDR3 DNA reads TGCGCCAGCAGTGGGGCGACCTACGAGCAGTACTTC. Its protein is CASSGATYEQYF. This sequence joins TRBV5-1 and TRBJ2-7, with D maybe TRBD1 (5 bases). Between the trimmed V and J ends, which lost 5 bases and 2 bases, there was a span of 8 bases. The CDR3 has 12 amino acids. CDR1 is SGHRS and CDR2 is YFSETQ in the germline V gene.

The V and J genes are TRBV6-6 and TRBJ1-2; TRBD1 matches at 7 bases. This CDR3 is 16 amino acids long. The V gene end was trimmed by 5 bases and the J gene end by 6 bases; junction bases not matched to a gene: 15. Germline-derived CDR1 and CDR2 are MNHNY and SVGAGI (reference sequence). In nucleotides, the CDR3 is TGTGCCAGCAGTGGAAAGGGAGAGGGGGCGCCGGATGGCTACACCTTC. Its translation: CASSGKGEGAPDGYTF.

This chain links TRBV5-1 with TRBJ2-5, with TRBD1 identical over 9 bases. CDR1 and CDR2 from the germline V gene are SGHRS and YFSETQ. The CDR3 is made up of 17 amino acids. V trimming: 3 bases; J trimming: 4 bases; junction bases outside the gene matches: 13. CDR3 in amino acids: CASSSPERDRVVETQYF. CDR3 in DNA: TGCGCCAGCAGCTCCCCAGAGCGGGACAGGGTAGTAGAGACCCAGTACTTC.

The chain combines TRBV6-5 with TRBJ2-2; D is perhaps TRBD2 (6 bases). The CDR3 is 15 amino acids. Germline lookup yields CDR1 MNHEY and CDR2 SVGAGI. Trimming took off 5 bases at V and 3 bases at J, with 13 bases between the two ends. DNA of the CDR3: TGTGCCAGCAGTAACACCGGGGGACACACCGGGGAGCTGTTTTTT. It codes for CASSNTGGHTGELFF.

The chain carries TRBV11-3 and TRBJ2-5; D is undetermined. The CDR3 is made up of 15 amino acids. CDR1 is SGHNT and CDR2 is YENEEA in the germline V gene. Trimming left V 5 bases short and J 0 bases short, with 13 bases between. The CDR3 bases are TGTGCCAGCAGCCCGACACCTTGGTACCAAGAGACCCAGTACTTC. It is translated as CASSPTPWYQETQYF.

This rearrangement joins TRBV7-2 to TRBJ2-7; the D gene is possibly TRBD1 (5 bases). This CDR3 region has 12 residues. Trimming removed 6 bases at V and 1 base at J, with 7 bases between. The germline gives CDR1 SGHTA, CDR2 FQGNSA. The CDR3 DNA reads as TGTGCCAGCAGGGGGCCTTCCTACGAGCAGTACTTC. Amino acids: CASRGPSYEQYF.

The chain joins TRBV2 to TRBJ2-2; D uncertain. Germline V gene lookup returns CDR1 SNHLY and CDR2 FYNNEI. This CDR3 has 16 amino acids. The V end was cut by 3 bases, the J end by 1 base, with 12 bases between. CDR3 region: CASSDKSQLNTGELFF. Here the CDR3 DNA reads TGTGCCAGCAGTGATAAGTCACAGCTGAACACCGGGGAGCTGTTTTTT.

This chain joins TRBV30 and TRBJ2-5; 11 bases map to TRBD1. The length of the CDR3 is 12 residues. Germline CDR1 is GTSNPN and CDR2 is SVGIG (reference sequence). Trimming removed 5 bases from V and 7 bases from J; junction bases left unmatched: 3. The CDR3 sequence is CAWGDRGATQYF. In DNA form, the CDR3 reads TGTGCCTGGGGGGACAGGGGGGCGACCCAGTACTTC.

This clone was observed a single time. The chain joins TRBV9 to TRBJ1-1; perhaps TRBD1 as D (6 bases). The length of the CDR3 is 12 residues. The ends were cut back, 7 bases at V and 4 bases at J, with 11 bases in the middle. Germline CDR1 and CDR2: SGDLS and YYNGEE. The CDR3 nucleotides are TGTGCCAGCGGGGGGGCGGGCACTGAAGCTTTCTTT. This sequence encodes CASGGAGTEAFF.

The rearrangement uses TRBV9 and TRBJ1-6; 12 nucleotides line up with TRBD1. J was trimmed by 9 bases and V by 3 bases; bases with no gene match: 7. Germline V gene data show CDR1 as SGDLS and CDR2 as YYNGEE. The CDR3 contains 16 residues. The CDR3 loop reads CASSARDRGQISPLHF. CDR3 nucleotide sequence: TGTGCCAGCAGCGCACGGGACAGGGGGCAGATTTCACCCCTCCACTTT.

V is TRBV7-3 and J is TRBJ2-1, with a tentative D call TRBD2 (6 bases). The CDR3 is made up of 16 amino acids. Trimming removed 5 bases at V and 0 bases at J, with 14 bases between. Germline V lookup: CDR1 SGHTA, CDR2 FQGTGA. The CDR3 sequence is CASSLQAGSSYNEQFF. CDR3 coding DNA: TGTGCCAGCAGCCTACAGGCGGGGAGCTCCTACAATGAGCAGTTCTTC.